The 7 T cell receptor beta chains below all came from one sample that was sequenced in a study of shared clonotypes between healthy human individuals (dated by TCRdb to 2018 to 2020). The library relied on the immunoSEQ multiplex PCR assay. TCRdb limited this immuneACCESS table to in-frame rearrangements with V and J called. A share of clones is missing; checked studies link under half to unresolved V genes, and the rest is unexplained. This sample gives a few million clones in total; around nine tenths of them show up just once. 0.13% to 0.15% of the sample is held by the ten biggest clonotypes. Sequenced sample: naive CD4+ T cells sorted from blood. The cell subset or site label on this specimen signifies: CD45RA+ positively selected. Receptor source: a man younger than 35 in good health.

In the case of this clone: The identical CDR3 is also encoded by other nucleotide sequences in the sample. This sequence joins TRBV6-5 and TRBJ2-7; D not resolved. Germline loops: CDR1 MNHEY, CDR2 SVGAGI. The CDR3 is 14 residues long. V was clipped by 0 bases and J by 2 bases, with 8 bases between them. The CDR3 DNA is TGTGCCAGCAGTTACTCGAACCGAGCCTACGAGCAGTACTTC. Residues: CASSYSNRAYEQYF.

V gene TRBV7-9 combines with J gene TRBJ1-6, with D unclear. V shed 6 bases and J shed 6 bases, with 12 bases lying between them. The CDR3 totals 14 residues. The germline V gene has CDR1 SEHNR and CDR2 FQNEAQ (reference sequence). CDR3 sequence: CASREVGFNSPLHF. CDR3 nucleotide sequence: TGTGCCAGCAGGGAGGTCGGGTTTAATTCACCCCTCCACTTT.

The chain couples TRBV7-9 to TRBJ2-7; TRBD2 matches at 8 bases. Germline V gives CDR1 SEHNR, CDR2 FQNEAQ (reference sequence). There are 14 residues in the CDR3. With V trimmed by 3 bases and J by 4 bases, 5 bases remained unmatched. CDR3 DNA: TGTGCCAGCAGCTTTGGGACTAGTTGGTACGAGCAGTACTTC. Its protein product is CASSFGTSWYEQYF.

The rearrangement joins TRBV7-9 to TRBJ1-4, with TRBD1 matching over 7 bases. The junction had 5 bases not matched to a gene; V was cut back by 5 bases and J by 5 bases. Germline CDR1 is SEHNR and CDR2 is FQNEAQ (reference sequence). The CDR3 has 14 residues. The CDR3 DNA reads TGTGCCAGCAGCAGAGGGACAGAGAATGAAAAACTGTTTTTT. Encoded protein: CASSRGTENEKLFF.

This clone appeared once. V usage is TRBV30 and J usage is TRBJ2-5; no clear D. The ends were cut back, 0 bases at V and 2 bases at J, with 7 bases in the middle. Germline values: CDR1 GTSNPN, CDR2 SVGIG (reference sequence). This CDR3 has 13 residues. This CDR3 reads CAWSVGPQETQYF. DNA of the CDR3: TGTGCCTGGAGTGTAGGGCCACAAGAGACCCAGTACTTC.

The chain joins TRBV7-2 to TRBJ2-3; 12 nucleotides match TRBD2. The germline V gene has CDR1 SGHTA and CDR2 FQGNSA. The CDR3 loop spans 14 amino acids. V was clipped by 5 bases and J by 6 bases; unmatched bases: 3. The CDR3 region is CASSRTSGIDTQYF. DNA for the CDR3: TGTGCCAGCAGCCGGACTAGCGGGATTGATACGCAGTATTTT.

The chain has TRBV6-6 and TRBJ2-3; D could derive from TRBD1 or TRBD2 (5 bases each). Germline CDR1 and CDR2: MNHNY and SVGAGI (reference sequence). Deletions cut 5 bases from V and 1 base from J, with 13 bases between. The CDR3 totals 15 residues. CDR3 sequence reads: CASSLRRDGTDTQYF. The CDR3 DNA reads as TGTGCCAGCAGTCTCCGCAGGGACGGCACAGATACGCAGTATTTT.